Listed here are 7 T cell receptor beta chains from one sample, sequenced in a study of cytotoxic CD8 clonotypes in ibrutinib-treated CLL. The table came from immunoSEQ multiplex PCR; TCRdb's copy has only in-frame clones and leaves some out. The data show under 200,000 clones, approximately 80% seen once. The material sequenced was PBMCs, taken after 12 months of ibrutinib treatment. The receptors shown here come from a human donor with chronic lymphocytic leukemia.

In its sample, this clone was seen a few times. The genes are TRBV10-1 and TRBJ1-2; D gene uncertain. Trimming stripped 8 bases from V and 14 bases from J, with 15 bases between. The CDR3 covers 10 residues. Germline CDR1 reads WNHNN; CDR2 reads SYGVQD (reference sequence). The CDR3 loop reads CASRDPRGTF. CDR3 DNA: TGCGCCAGCCGGGATCCAAGAGGGACCTTC.

This clone was found a few times. At the DNA level, this CDR3 is encoded by other sequences in the same sample as well. The chain's CDR3 is CASSLDTNQPQHF. CDR3 bases: TGCGCCAGCAGCTTAGACACGAATCAGCCCCAGCATTTT. The chain joins TRBV5-1 to TRBJ1-5; D not certain. CDR3 length: 13 residues. Trimming took off 2 bases at V and 4 bases at J, with 7 bases between the two ends. The germline V gene encodes CDR1 SGHRS and CDR2 YFSETQ.

The CDR3 nucleotides read TGTGCCAGCAGTTTAGGGACTAGCGGGGACACAGATACGCAGTATTTT. As protein: CASSLGTSGDTDTQYF. This chain joins TRBV27 and TRBJ2-3, with 13 positions matching TRBD2. Looked up from germline, CDR1 is MNHEY and CDR2 is SMNVEV (reference sequence). The V and J ends lost 2 bases and 2 bases, in that order; junction bases with no gene match: 1. CDR3 length: 16 residues.

The chain joins TRBV5-1 to TRBJ2-7; D is unclear. Germline V lookup: CDR1 SGHRS, CDR2 YFSETQ. V was clipped by 0 bases and J by 4 bases, with 8 bases between them. This CDR3 contains 13 residues. The CDR3 reads CASSLELKYEQYF. CDR3 coding DNA: TGCGCCAGCAGCTTGGAACTAAAGTACGAGCAGTACTTC. The whole variable domain, filled in from reference TRBV5-1 and TRBJ2-7, reads KAGVTQTPRYLIKTRGQQVTLSCSPISGHRSVSWYQQTPGQGLQFLFEYFSETQRNKGNFPGRFSGRQFSNSRSEMNVSTLELGDSALYLCASSLELKYEQYFGPGTRLTVT.

J is TRBJ2-1 and V is TRBV10-3; D may correspond to TRBD1 or TRBD2 (5 bases each). The CDR3 extends over 11 amino acids. V shed 8 bases and J shed 8 bases, with 10 bases lying between them. Looked up from germline, CDR1 is ENHRY and CDR2 is SYGVKD. CDR3: CAIQGTDEQFF. The CDR3 DNA follows: TGTGCCATCCAAGGGACGGATGAGCAGTTCTTC.

This clone was detected only a few times. The chain couples TRBV7-3 to TRBJ2-1; TRBD1 might be the D (6 bases). The germline V and J ends were trimmed by 5 bases and 10 bases, with 18 bases remaining between them. Germline CDR1 SGHTA, CDR2 FQGTGA. The CDR3 runs 14 residues. CDR3 DNA: TGTGCCAGCAGCCTCCGGGACACTGGAAGGGAGCAGTTCTTC. It codes for CASSLRDTGREQFF.

CDR3 nucleotides: TGTGCCAGCAGCTTTAGCGGGAGGGCCGGGGAGACCCAGTACTTC. Its protein is CASSFSGRAGETQYF. This chain links TRBV7-2 with TRBJ2-5; TRBD2 matches 11 bases. Trimming at V came to 3 bases and at J to 5 bases, leaving 5 bases not matched to a gene. The length of the CDR3 is 15 residues. The germline V gene has CDR1 SGHTA and CDR2 FQGNSA.